The T cell receptor beta chain described here comes from a study of metastatic and nonmetastatic thyroid tumors. Study as a whole: Repertoire data that came from the blood and tumor or nodule tissue of malignant and benign thyroid patients were compared.

Prior to thyroid surgery, none of the patients had received any treatment. Study observations and caveats: Significantly greater TCR beta diversity was reportedly found in malignant thyroid tumors than in benign nodules (in blood and tumor).

TCRdb ran MiXCR on the PCR reads. This sample yields around 34,000 clones, of which over 12% are seen a single time; about a fifth belongs to the top ten. This clone rates as medium-sized (0.01 to 0.1%). What it binds is unknown. The sample consisted of blood. This receptor was identified in a male donor with papillary thyroid cancer or a benign thyroid nodule (not recorded which). Some clones in this sample may be carry-over from other donors' samples.

CDR3 amino acids: CASSQGQGNTIYF. The CDR3 DNA follows: TGTGCCAGCAGTCAGGGACAGGGTAACACCATATATTTT. The chain has TRBV6-1 and TRBJ1-3; 9 bases match TRBD1. CDR3 size: 13 residues. Losses at the gene ends were 5 bases for V and 7 bases for J; bases not matched to a gene: 3. Looked up from germline, CDR1 is MNHNS and CDR2 is SASEGT.